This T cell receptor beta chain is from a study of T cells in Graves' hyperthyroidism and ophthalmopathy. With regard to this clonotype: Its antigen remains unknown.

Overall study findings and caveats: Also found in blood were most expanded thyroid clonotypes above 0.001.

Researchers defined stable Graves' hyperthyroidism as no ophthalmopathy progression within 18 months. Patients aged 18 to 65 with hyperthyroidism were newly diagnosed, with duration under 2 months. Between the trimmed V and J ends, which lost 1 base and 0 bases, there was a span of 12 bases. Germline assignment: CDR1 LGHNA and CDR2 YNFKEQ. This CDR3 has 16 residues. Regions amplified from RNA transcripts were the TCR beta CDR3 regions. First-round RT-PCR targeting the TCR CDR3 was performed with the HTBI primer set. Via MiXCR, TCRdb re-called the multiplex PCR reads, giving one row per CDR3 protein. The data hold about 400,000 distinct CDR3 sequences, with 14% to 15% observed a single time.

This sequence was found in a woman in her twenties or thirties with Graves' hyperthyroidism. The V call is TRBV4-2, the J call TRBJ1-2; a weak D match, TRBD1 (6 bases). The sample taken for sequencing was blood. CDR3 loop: CASSQAQDSTNYGYTF. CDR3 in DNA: TGTGCCAGCAGCCAAGCTCAGGACAGTACTAACTATGGCTACACCTTC.